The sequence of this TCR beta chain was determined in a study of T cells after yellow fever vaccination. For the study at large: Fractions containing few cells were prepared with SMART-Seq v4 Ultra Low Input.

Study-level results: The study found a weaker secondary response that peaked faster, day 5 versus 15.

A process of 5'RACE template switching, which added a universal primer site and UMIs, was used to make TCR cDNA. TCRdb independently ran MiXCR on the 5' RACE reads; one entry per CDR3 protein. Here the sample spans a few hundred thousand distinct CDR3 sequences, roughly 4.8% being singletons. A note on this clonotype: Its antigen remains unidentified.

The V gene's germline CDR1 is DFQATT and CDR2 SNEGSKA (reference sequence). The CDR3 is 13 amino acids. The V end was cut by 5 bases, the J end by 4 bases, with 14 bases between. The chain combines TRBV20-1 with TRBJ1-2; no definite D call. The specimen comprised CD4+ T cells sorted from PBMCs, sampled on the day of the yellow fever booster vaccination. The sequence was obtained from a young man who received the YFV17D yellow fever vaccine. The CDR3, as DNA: TGCAGTGCTCTCCGCGCCCGGGGCTATGGCTACACCTTC. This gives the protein CSALRARGYGYTF.